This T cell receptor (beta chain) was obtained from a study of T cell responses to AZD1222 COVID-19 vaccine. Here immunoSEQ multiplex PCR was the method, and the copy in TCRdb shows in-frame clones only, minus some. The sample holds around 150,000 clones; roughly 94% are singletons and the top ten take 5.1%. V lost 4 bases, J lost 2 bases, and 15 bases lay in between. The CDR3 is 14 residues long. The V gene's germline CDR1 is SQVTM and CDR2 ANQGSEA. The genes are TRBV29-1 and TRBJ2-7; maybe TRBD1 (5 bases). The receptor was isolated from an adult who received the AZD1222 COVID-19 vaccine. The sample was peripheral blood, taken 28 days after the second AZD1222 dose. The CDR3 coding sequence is TGCAGCGTTGGATCTCGAGACAGACCCTACGAGCAGTACTTC. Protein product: CSVGSRDRPYEQYF.